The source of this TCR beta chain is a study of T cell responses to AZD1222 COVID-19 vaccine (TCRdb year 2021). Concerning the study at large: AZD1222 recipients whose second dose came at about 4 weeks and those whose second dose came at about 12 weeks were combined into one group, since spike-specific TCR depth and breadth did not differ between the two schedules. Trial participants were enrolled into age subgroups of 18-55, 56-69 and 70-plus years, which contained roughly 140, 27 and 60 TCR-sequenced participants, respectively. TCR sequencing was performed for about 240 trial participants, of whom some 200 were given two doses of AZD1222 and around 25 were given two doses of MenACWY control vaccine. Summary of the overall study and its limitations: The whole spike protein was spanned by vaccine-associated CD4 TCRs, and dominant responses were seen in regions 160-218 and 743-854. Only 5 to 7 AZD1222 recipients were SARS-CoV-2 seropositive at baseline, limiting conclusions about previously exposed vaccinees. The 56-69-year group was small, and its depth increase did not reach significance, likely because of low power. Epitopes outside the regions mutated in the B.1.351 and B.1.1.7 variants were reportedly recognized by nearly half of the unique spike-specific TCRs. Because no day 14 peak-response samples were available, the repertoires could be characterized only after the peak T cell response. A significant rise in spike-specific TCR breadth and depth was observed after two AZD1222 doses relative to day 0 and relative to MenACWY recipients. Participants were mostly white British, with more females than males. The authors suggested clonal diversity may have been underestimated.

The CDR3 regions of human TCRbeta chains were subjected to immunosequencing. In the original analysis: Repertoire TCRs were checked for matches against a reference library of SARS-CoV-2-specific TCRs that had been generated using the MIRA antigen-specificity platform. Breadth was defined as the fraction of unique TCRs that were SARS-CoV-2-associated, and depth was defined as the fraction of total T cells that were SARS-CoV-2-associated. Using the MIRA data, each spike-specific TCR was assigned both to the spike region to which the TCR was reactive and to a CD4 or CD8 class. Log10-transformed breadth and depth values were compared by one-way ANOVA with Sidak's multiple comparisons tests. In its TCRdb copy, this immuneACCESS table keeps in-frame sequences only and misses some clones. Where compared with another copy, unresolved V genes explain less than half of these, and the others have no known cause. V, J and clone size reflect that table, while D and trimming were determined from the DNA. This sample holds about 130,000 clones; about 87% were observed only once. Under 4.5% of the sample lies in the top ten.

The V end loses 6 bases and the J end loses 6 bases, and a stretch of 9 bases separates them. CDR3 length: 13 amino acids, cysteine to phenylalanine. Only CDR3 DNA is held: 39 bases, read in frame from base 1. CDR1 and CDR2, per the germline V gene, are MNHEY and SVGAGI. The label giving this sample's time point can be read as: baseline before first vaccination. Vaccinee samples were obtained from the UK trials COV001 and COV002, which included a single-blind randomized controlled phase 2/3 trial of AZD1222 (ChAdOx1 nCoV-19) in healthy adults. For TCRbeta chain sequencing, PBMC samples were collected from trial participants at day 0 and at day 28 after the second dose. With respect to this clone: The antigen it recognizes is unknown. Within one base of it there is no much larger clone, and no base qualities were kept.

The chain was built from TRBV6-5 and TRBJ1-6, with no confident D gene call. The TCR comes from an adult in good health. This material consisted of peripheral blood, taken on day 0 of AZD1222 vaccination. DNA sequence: TGTGCCAGCAGACGTCGGGGTAATTCACCCCTCCACTTT. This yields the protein CASRRRGNSPLHF.